A single sample gave rise to the 18 T cell receptor beta chains below, sequenced in a study of cytomegalovirus exposure and HLA in healthy donors. Method: immunoSEQ multiplex PCR; TCRdb's copy keeps in-frame clones and lacks some. Of 150,000 or so clones in the sample, 85% were seen once. Sequencing was carried out using PBMCs. All receptors come from a man aged 25 to 45 in good health and CMV-seropositive.

The rearrangement joins TRBV7-2 to TRBJ2-5; 7 bases map to TRBD2. Germline lookup yields CDR1 SGHTA and CDR2 FQGNSA. The V and J ends lost 7 bases and 2 bases, in that order; junction bases with no gene match: 7. CDR3 length: 14 residues. DNA for the CDR3: TGTGCCAGCACCTACCAAGCGGGGCAAGAGACCCAGTACTTC. Protein product: CASTYQAGQETQYF.

This clone has just a few counts. The chain has TRBV9 and TRBJ2-5; 10 bases fit TRBD2. This CDR3 has 15 residues. The V segment lost 3 bases and the J segment 2 bases; nucleotides outside the gene matches: 4. Germline CDR1 reads SGDLS; CDR2 reads YYNGEE. This CDR3 is CASSGGTSEQETQYF. The CDR3 DNA reads as TGTGCCAGCAGCGGGGGGACTAGCGAACAAGAGACCCAGTACTTC.

The CDR3 DNA sequence: TGTGCCAGCAGTGCTAGCGGGCTGAACACCGGGGAGCTGTTTTTT. This codes for CASSASGLNTGELFF. The rearrangement links TRBV6-4 to TRBJ2-2, with 8 bases aligning to TRBD2. Germline values: CDR1 MRHNA, CDR2 SNTAGT. The CDR3 totals 15 residues. The trim removed 4 bases at V and 1 base at J, leaving 2 bases unmatched.

This clone was detected only a few times. V usage is TRBV30 and J usage is TRBJ1-1; D is possibly TRBD1 (6 bases). CDR3 length: 13 residues. The germline V gene encodes CDR1 GTSNPN and CDR2 SVGIG (reference sequence). The V end lost 1 base, the J end lost 1 base, and 7 bases lay between the germline ends. DNA of the CDR3: TGTGCCTGGAGTGCACAGGGGAACACTGAAGCTTTCTTT. It codes for CAWSAQGNTEAFF.

This chain joins TRBV14 and TRBJ1-1; possibly TRBD1 for D (6 bases). The V end lost 3 bases, the J end lost 7 bases, and 27 bases lay between the germline ends. CDR1 is SGHDN and CDR2 is FVKESK in the germline V gene. The CDR3 consists of 18 residues. CDR3 in DNA: TGTGCCAGCAGCCATGGGAAATCAGGGGCCCGACGCCTGATTGAAGCTTTCTTT. Translating gives CASSHGKSGARRLIEAFF.

The chain uses TRBV6-1 and TRBJ1-1; weak D call: TRBD1 (6 bases). The germline V gene encodes CDR1 MNHNS and CDR2 SASEGT. Trimming shortened V by 6 bases and J by 6 bases, and 20 bases separated the two germline ends. This CDR3 is 15 amino acids long. The CDR3 loop is CASRERGGGRAEAFF. The DNA for the CDR3 is TGTGCCAGCAGAGAACGGGGAGGGGGTAGGGCTGAAGCTTTCTTT.

The gene calls are TRBV10-2 and TRBJ1-2; D unclear. Trimming took 4 bases from V and 4 from J, leaving 10 bases between them. The CDR3 covers 13 residues. From germline, CDR1 is WSHSY and CDR2 SAAADI. The CDR3 spells CASSGKGVYGYTF. DNA of the CDR3: TGCGCCAGCAGTGGGAAGGGAGTCTATGGCTACACCTTC.

The chain carries TRBV11-2 and TRBJ2-5; 9 bases agree with TRBD2. Germline CDR1 is SGHAT and CDR2 is FQNNGV. The V segment lost 7 bases and the J segment 4 bases; nucleotides outside the gene matches: 13. The CDR3 is 16 residues long. CDR3 nucleotide sequence: TGTGCCAGCAATTTTGGTGGGACTAGCTCCCCAGAGACCCAGTACTTC. Encoded protein: CASNFGGTSSPETQYF.

The CDR3 DNA follows: TGTGCCAGCAGCTTGGGACAGGAAAATGGCTACACCTTC. Its translation: CASSLGQENGYTF. V is TRBV11-2 and J is TRBJ1-2; TRBD1 matches at 8 bases. The CDR3 length is 13 residues. In germline, CDR1 is SGHAT, CDR2 FQNNGV. The V gene end was trimmed by 3 bases and the J gene end by 6 bases; junction bases not matched to a gene: 3.

The rearrangement uses TRBV5-1 and TRBJ1-2; 7 bases are a match to TRBD1. This CDR3 has 15 amino acids. The ends lost 0 bases at V and 7 bases at J; junction bases unmatched: 9. Germline V gene data show CDR1 as SGHRS and CDR2 as YFSETQ. CDR3 DNA sequence: TGCGCCAGCAGCTTGGGAACAGGGGTTGGGACTGGCTACACCTTC. It codes for CASSLGTGVGTGYTF.

The genes are TRBV18 and TRBJ1-6; 8 nucleotides match TRBD1. The germline gives CDR1 KGHSH, CDR2 LQKENI. V shed 6 bases and J 4 bases; nucleotides not matched to a gene: 5. The CDR3 is 15 amino acids. CDR3 sequence (DNA): TGTGCCAGCTCGCTCACAGGGGGTTATAATTCACCCCTCCACTTT. This translates into CASSLTGGYNSPLHF.

The chain carries TRBV4-1 and TRBJ1-6; TRBD1 matches 8 bases. The V segment lost 3 bases and the J segment 4 bases; nucleotides outside the gene matches: 17. Germline values: CDR1 MGHRA, CDR2 YSYEKL. This CDR3 has 20 amino acids. The CDR3 region has the DNA TGCGCCAGCAGCCAGTTCACATTGGGCAGGGGGCTGTATTATAATTCACCCCTCCACTTT. Translated, it gives CASSQFTLGRGLYYNSPLHF.

This rearrangement joins TRBV4-1 to TRBJ2-3, with 9 nucleotides matching TRBD2. CDR3 length: 17 residues. CDR1 is MGHRA and CDR2 is YSYEKL in the germline V gene. The junction had 8 bases not matched to a gene; V was cut back by 1 base and J by 3 bases. Here the CDR3 reads CASSQVSRGGLTDTQYF. CDR3 nucleotide sequence: TGCGCCAGCAGCCAAGTCTCGCGGGGGGGCCTGACAGATACGCAGTATTTT.

This chain joins TRBV7-9 and TRBJ2-3, with D tentatively TRBD2 (6 bases). Between the trimmed V and J ends, which lost 4 bases and 2 bases, there was a span of 16 bases. The CDR3 loop spans 16 amino acids. Germline CDR1 reads SEHNR; CDR2 reads FQNEAQ (reference sequence). Here the CDR3 reads CASSSGDSLNTDTQYF. In nucleotides, the CDR3 is TGTGCCAGCAGCTCGGGAGACAGCCTAAACACAGATACGCAGTATTTT.

The chain uses TRBV2 and TRBJ1-2; D call uncertain. With 7 bases removed from V and 1 base from J, the gap between germline ends came to 16 bases. The CDR3 is 15 amino acids. Germline values: CDR1 SNHLY, CDR2 FYNNEI. The DNA for the CDR3 is TGTGCCAGCAAACCTGTCCCCAACGGTAACTATGGCTACACCTTC. Translation: CASKPVPNGNYGYTF.

This chain uses TRBV14 with TRBJ1-1, with 8 bases lining up with TRBD1. Per germline, CDR1 SGHDN and CDR2 FVKESK. The CDR3 runs to 15 residues. V lost 4 bases to trimming and J lost 4 bases; unmatched junction nucleotides: 8. CDR3 sequence reads: CASSPRGRVGTEAFF. Here the CDR3 DNA reads TGTGCCAGCAGCCCCAGGGGGCGAGTAGGCACTGAAGCTTTCTTT.

This chain joins TRBV18 and TRBJ1-6; tentatively, D is TRBD1 (6 bases). The germline V gene encodes CDR1 KGHSH and CDR2 LQKENI. The CDR3 consists of 15 residues. Between the trimmed V and J ends, which lost 2 bases and 6 bases, there was a span of 11 bases. CDR3 nucleotides: TGTGCCAGCTCACCATCAGGGGCCCTTAATTCACCCCTCCACTTT. This encodes CASSPSGALNSPLHF.

V gene TRBV7-9 combines with J gene TRBJ2-7, with 9 bases identical to TRBD2. J gave up 6 bases and V 6 bases, and 9 bases lay outside the gene matches. Germline lookup yields CDR1 SEHNR and CDR2 FQNEAQ (reference sequence). This CDR3 comprises 14 residues. The CDR3 spells CASRSGTSLAEQYF. The CDR3 coding sequence is TGTGCCAGCAGGTCCGGGACTAGCCTTGCCGAGCAGTACTTC.